The next 11 T cell receptor beta chains were all read from a single sample in a study of CD4+ T cells in melanoma. Assay used: immunoSEQ multiplex PCR; TCRdb lists only in-frame clones, some missing. The data hold roughly 140,000 clones, with around 90% observed a single time. These receptors all stem from a human donor with melanoma.

The chain employs TRBV18 and TRBJ2-7, with 7 bases fitting TRBD1. CDR1 KGHSH and CDR2 LQKENI come from the germline V gene. The J segment lost 1 base and the V segment lost 3 bases, leaving 9 bases of the junction unmatched. The CDR3 extends over 16 amino acids. Here the CDR3 reads CASSPRTGQGSYEQYF. CDR3 DNA: TGTGCCAGCTCACCCAGGACAGGCCAGGGGTCCTACGAGCAGTACTTC.

The CDR3 DNA reads as TGCAGCTCTGACAGGGCGGTCACTGAAGCTTTCTTT. It is translated as CSSDRAVTEAFF. The chain uses TRBV29-1 and TRBJ1-1; 7 nucleotides match TRBD1. The CDR3 is 12 residues long. From germline, CDR1 is SQVTM and CDR2 ANQGSEA. J gave up 4 bases and V 8 bases, and 7 bases lay outside the gene matches.

Note on this clone: Other nucleotide sequences in the sample specify the same CDR3. V gene TRBV18 combines with J gene TRBJ1-1; no clear D. This CDR3 has 13 amino acids. From germline, CDR1 is KGHSH and CDR2 LQKENI. V shed 4 bases and J shed 1 base, with 7 bases lying between them. CDR3 residues: CASSLGENTEAFF. For the CDR3, the DNA is TGTGCCAGCTCACTTGGAGAGAACACTGAAGCTTTCTTT.

The J gene is TRBJ2-1, the V gene TRBV5-1; D uncertain. With 0 bases removed from V and 8 bases from J, the gap between germline ends came to 9 bases. The germline gives CDR1 SGHRS, CDR2 YFSETQ. There are 13 residues in the CDR3. The CDR3: CASSLGGGDEQFF. The CDR3, as DNA: TGCGCCAGCAGCTTGGGGGGTGGGGATGAGCAGTTCTTC. The full variable domain, completed using reference TRBV5-1 and TRBJ2-1, is KAGVTQTPRYLIKTRGQQVTLSCSPISGHRSVSWYQQTPGQGLQFLFEYFSETQRNKGNFPGRFSGRQFSNSRSEMNVSTLELGDSALYLCASSLGGGDEQFFGPGTRLTVL.

The rearrangement joins TRBV5-5 to TRBJ2-7; D ambiguous. Germline V gene sequence: CDR1 SGHKS, CDR2 YYEKEE (reference sequence). The V gene lost 0 bases and the J gene lost 0 bases, with 10 bases spanning the gap. CDR3 length: 15 residues. CDR3 nucleotides: TGTGCCAGCAGCTTGGGGGCCTTGGGCTCCTACGAGCAGTACTTC. Protein: CASSLGALGSYEQYF.

The chain uses TRBV7-8 and TRBJ1-1; D gene unclear. V gave up 4 bases and J gave up 2 bases, with 11 bases separating them. The CDR3 runs to 14 residues. Germline loops: CDR1 SGHVS, CDR2 FQNEAQ. The CDR3 nucleotides read TGTGCCAGCAGCTCTGGACGGGTCAACACTGAAGCTTTCTTT. This gives the protein CASSSGRVNTEAFF. The full variable domain, in which reference TRBV7-8 and TRBJ1-1 provide the parts outside the CDR3, is GAGVSQSPRYKVAKRGQDVALRCDPISGHVSLFWYQQALGQGPEFLTYFQNEAQLDKSGLPSDRFFAERPEGSVSTLKIQRTQQEDSAVYLCASSSGRVNTEAFFGQGTRLTVV.

This chain links TRBV27 with TRBJ1-6, with 7 bases lining up with TRBD1. Germline loops: CDR1 MNHEY, CDR2 SMNVEV (reference sequence). Trimming cost V 2 bases and J 2 bases; bases outside gene matches: 12. CDR3 size: 19 residues. CDR3 sequence reads: CASSLSGTARAAYNSPLHF. CDR3 coding DNA: TGTGCCAGCAGTTTAAGCGGGACAGCTCGCGCGGCCTATAATTCACCCCTCCACTTT.

The genes are TRBV29-1 and TRBJ2-7, with D possibly TRBD1 on 6 matching bases. V was clipped by 4 bases and J by 0 bases, with 10 bases between them. Germline V gives CDR1 SQVTM, CDR2 ANQGSEA. The CDR3 is 13 amino acids. The CDR3 region is CSVGHRDSYEQYF. For the CDR3, the DNA is TGCAGCGTTGGCCACAGGGACTCCTACGAGCAGTACTTC.

The rearrangement joins TRBV27 to TRBJ1-2; D remains ambiguous. Trimming removed 5 bases at V and 5 bases at J, with 12 bases between. There are 13 residues in the CDR3. In germline, CDR1 is MNHEY, CDR2 SMNVEV (reference sequence). CDR3 bases: TGTGCCAGCAGTCACCGCGGGCAGTATGGCTACACCTTC. Protein: CASSHRGQYGYTF.

J is TRBJ2-1 and V is TRBV5-1; the D is unclear. Trimming cost V 3 bases and J 9 bases, with 7 bases left between them. The CDR3 spans 11 residues. Germline V gene sequence: CDR1 SGHRS, CDR2 YFSETQ. CDR3 sequence reads: CASSSGPEQFF. The CDR3 nucleotides are TGCGCCAGCAGCTCCGGCCCTGAGCAGTTCTTC.

The gene calls are TRBV5-4 and TRBJ2-7; 9 nucleotides align to TRBD1. Trimming removed 1 base from V and 2 bases from J; junction bases left unmatched: 7. Germline V gene sequence: CDR1 SGHNT, CDR2 YYREEE (reference sequence). The CDR3 totals 16 residues. The CDR3 DNA sequence: TGTGCCAGCAGCTTGCTCACAGGGGGCGCGACCTACGAGCAGTACTTC. It yields the protein CASSLLTGGATYEQYF.